The present entry profiles one TCR beta chain with its context. This sample was taken from a study of blood T cell repertoires in COVID-19. Study overall: T cells, B-cell-depleted T cells, or PBMCs supplied cDNA or gDNA.

Sequenced by immunoSEQ multiplex PCR; TCRdb stores in-frame clones only, minus some. The sample lists 300,000 to 400,000 clones, approximately 84% occurring once. The CDR3 runs to 14 residues. The V and J ends lost 5 bases and 3 bases, in that order; junction bases with no gene match: 4. CDR1 is WSHSY and CDR2 is SAAADI in the germline V gene. The study recruited people aged about 18 to 90 years across around 23 US areas. The receptor was isolated from a woman aged 25 to 45 who had recovered from COVID-19. The rearrangement uses TRBV10-2 and TRBJ2-7; the match to TRBD1 covers 10 bases. Sequenced input: PBMCs or T cells enriched from blood (not recorded which). The CDR3 sequence is CASSPGQGVYEQYF. As DNA, the CDR3 is TGCGCCAGCAGTCCCGGACAGGGGGTCTACGAGCAGTACTTC.